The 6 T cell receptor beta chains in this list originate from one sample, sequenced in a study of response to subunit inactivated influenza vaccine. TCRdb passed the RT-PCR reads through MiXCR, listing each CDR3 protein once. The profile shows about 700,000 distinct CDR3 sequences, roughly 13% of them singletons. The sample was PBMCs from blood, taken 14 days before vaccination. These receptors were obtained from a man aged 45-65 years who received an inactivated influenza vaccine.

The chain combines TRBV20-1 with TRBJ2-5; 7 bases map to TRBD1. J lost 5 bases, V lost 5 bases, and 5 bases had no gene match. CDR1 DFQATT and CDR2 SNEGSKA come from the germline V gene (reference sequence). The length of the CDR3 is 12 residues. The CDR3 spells CSALKQGETQYF. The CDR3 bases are TGCAGTGCTTTGAAACAGGGGGAGACCCAGTACTTC.

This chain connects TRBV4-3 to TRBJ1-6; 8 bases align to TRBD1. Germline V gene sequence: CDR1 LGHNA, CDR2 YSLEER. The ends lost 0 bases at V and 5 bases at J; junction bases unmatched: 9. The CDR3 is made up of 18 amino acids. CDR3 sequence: CASSQDSFRTGNNSPLHF. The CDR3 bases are TGCGCCAGCAGCCAAGATTCGTTCAGGACAGGGAATAATTCACCCCTCCACTTT.

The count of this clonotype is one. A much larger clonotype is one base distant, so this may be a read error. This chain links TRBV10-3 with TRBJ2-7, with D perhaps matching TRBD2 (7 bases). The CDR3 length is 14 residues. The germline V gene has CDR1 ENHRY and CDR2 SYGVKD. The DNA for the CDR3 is TGTACCATCAGTGATTACAGGGAGGGCTACGAGCAGTACTTC. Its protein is CTISDYREGYEQYF.

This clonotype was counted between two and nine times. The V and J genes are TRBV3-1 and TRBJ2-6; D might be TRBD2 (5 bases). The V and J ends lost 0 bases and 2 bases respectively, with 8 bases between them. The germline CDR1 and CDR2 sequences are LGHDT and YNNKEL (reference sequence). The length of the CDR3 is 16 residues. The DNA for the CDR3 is TGTGCCAGCAGCCAAGACCCGGGGACTGGGGCCAACGTCCTGACTTTC. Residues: CASSQDPGTGANVLTF.

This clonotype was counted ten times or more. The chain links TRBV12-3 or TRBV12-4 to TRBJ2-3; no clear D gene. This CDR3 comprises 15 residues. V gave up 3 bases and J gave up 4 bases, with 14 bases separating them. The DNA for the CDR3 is TGTGCCAGCAGTTTGGGCCGACCCGGGCCAGATACGCAGTATTTT. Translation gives CASSLGRPGPDTQYF.

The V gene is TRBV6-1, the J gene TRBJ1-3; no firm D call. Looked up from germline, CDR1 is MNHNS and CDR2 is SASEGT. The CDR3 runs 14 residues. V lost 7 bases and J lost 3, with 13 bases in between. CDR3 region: CASNKIGFGNTIYF. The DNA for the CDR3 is TGTGCCAGCAACAAGATCGGGTTTGGAAACACCATATATTTT.